Below, 3 T cell receptor beta chains from the same sample are listed, as sequenced in a study of blood T cell repertoires in COVID-19. Measured with immunoSEQ multiplex PCR; TCRdb has only the in-frame clones, and not every one. Counted here are around 340,000 clones, around nine tenths occurring once; the ten biggest clones make up just over 1%. Sequenced: PBMCs or T cells enriched from blood (not recorded which). Receptors were obtained from a woman under 40 who had been exposed to COVID-19.

This clone appeared a few times. The rearrangement links TRBV28 to TRBJ1-2, with D unresolved. V lost 4 bases and J lost 8, with 8 bases in between. CDR3 length: 11 amino acids. The germline V gene has CDR1 MDHEN and CDR2 SYDVKM. For the CDR3, the DNA is TGTGCCAGCAGTTCCCTCCTAGGCTACACCTTC. Its protein is CASSSLLGYTF.

V is TRBV10-1 and J is TRBJ2-3; tentatively, D is TRBD2 (6 bases). Per the germline V gene, CDR1 is WNHNN and CDR2 is SYGVQD (reference sequence). V lost 8 bases, J lost 3 bases, and 12 bases lay in between. This CDR3 is 13 amino acids long. This chain's CDR3 is CASAGEETDTQYF. In DNA, the CDR3 is TGCGCCAGCGCTGGGGAGGAAACAGATACGCAGTATTTT.

This rearrangement joins TRBV6-5 to TRBJ2-5, with 10 nucleotides matching TRBD1. The junction had 5 bases not matched to a gene; V was cut back by 5 bases and J by 2 bases. The CDR3 loop spans 15 amino acids. Germline CDR1 and CDR2: MNHEY and SVGAGI. This CDR3 is CASSPDRGRQETQYF. The CDR3 coding sequence is TGTGCCAGCAGTCCAGACAGGGGGCGACAAGAGACCCAGTACTTC.